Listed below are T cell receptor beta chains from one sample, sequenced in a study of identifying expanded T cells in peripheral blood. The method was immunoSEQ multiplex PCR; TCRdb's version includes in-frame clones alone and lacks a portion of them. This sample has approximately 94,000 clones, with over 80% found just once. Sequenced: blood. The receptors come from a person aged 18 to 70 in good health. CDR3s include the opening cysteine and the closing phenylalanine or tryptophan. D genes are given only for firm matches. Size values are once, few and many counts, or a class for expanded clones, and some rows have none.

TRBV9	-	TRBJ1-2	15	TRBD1	TGTGCCAGCAGCGTAGAGAGGGGGCTGGGTGGTGGCTACACCTTC	CASSVERGLGGGYTF
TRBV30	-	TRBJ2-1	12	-	TGTGCCTGGAGTAGACTCTACAATGAGCAGTTCTTC	CAWSRLYNEQFF
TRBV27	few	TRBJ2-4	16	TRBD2	TGTGCCAGCAGTTTGGGCGGGAGGTCAGGGATTGACATTCAGTACTTC	CASSLGGRSGIDIQYF
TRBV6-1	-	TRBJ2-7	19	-	TGTGCCAGCAGTGAAAATCGGTCGTGGGAATCCTTACGTTGTTACGAGCAGTACTTC	CASSENRSWESLRCYEQYF
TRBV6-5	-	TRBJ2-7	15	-	TGTGCCAGCAGACGACAAGGGCGGAAATCCTACGAGCAGTACTTC	CASRRQGRKSYEQYF
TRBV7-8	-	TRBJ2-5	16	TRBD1	TGTGCCAGCAGCTTAGGCGGGACAGGGGTTGGAGAGACCCAGTACTTC	CASSLGGTGVGETQYF
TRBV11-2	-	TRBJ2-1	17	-	TGTGCCAGCAGCCCACGAAACCAGGGATTCTCCTACAATGAGCAGTTCTTC	CASSPRNQGFSYNEQFF
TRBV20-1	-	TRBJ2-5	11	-	TGCAGTGCTAGAGAGGGACTTCTCCAGTACTTC	CSAREGLLQYF
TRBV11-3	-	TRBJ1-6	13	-	TGTGCCAGCAGCCCTGGACCGGGGATACCTTTCCACTTT	CASSPGPGIPFHF
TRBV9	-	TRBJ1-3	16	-	TGTGCCAGCAGCCCGGTTCGGGCAGGCTCTGGAAACACCATATATTTT	CASSPVRAGSGNTIYF
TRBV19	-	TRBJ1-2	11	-	TGTGCCAGCCGGCGGGAATATGGCTACACCTTC	CASRREYGYTF
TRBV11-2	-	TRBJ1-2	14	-	TGTGCCAGCAGCTTGGGGATTTTACCCTATGGCTACACCTTC	CASSLGILPYGYTF
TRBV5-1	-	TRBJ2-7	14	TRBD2	TGCGCCAGCAGCTCCACTAGCGCTAACAGGGAGCAGTACTTC	CASSSTSANREQYF
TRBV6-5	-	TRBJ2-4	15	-	TGTGCCAGCAGCCTCCTGTCGCCTCCCCGCAACATTCAGTACTTC	CASSLLSPPRNIQYF
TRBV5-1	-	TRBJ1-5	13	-	TGCGCCAGCAGTCGGTGGGTAGGTCAGCCCCAGCATTTT	CASSRWVGQPQHF
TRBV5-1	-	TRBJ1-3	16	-	TGCGCCAGCAGTTTCATTGGGGGCGCAGGCGGAAACACCATATATTTT	CASSFIGGAGGNTIYF
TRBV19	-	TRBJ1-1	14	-	TGTGCCAGTAGTGTCAGAGGCAGGGGACCTGAAGCTTTCTTT	CASSVRGRGPEAFF
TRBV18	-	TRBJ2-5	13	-	TGTGCCAGCTCACCGGGCAGCGGAGAGACCCAGTACTTC	CASSPGSGETQYF
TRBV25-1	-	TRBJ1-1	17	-	TGTGCCAGCAGTGGCGGCCCCACCGGGACGGTTTTTGCTGAAGCTTTCTTT	CASSGGPTGTVFAEAFF
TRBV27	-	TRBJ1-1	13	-	TGTGCCAGCAGGCACCAGGGAATACCTGAAGCTTTCTTT	CASRHQGIPEAFF
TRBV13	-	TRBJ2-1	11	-	TGTGCCAGCACCTCCGAGTATGAGCAGTTCTTC	CASTSEYEQFF
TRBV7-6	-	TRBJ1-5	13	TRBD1	TGTGCCAGCAGCCCCAGACAGGGACAGCCCCAGCATTTT	CASSPRQGQPQHF
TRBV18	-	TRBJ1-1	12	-	TGTGCCAGCTCACAGGGGTACACTGAAGCTTTCTTT	CASSQGYTEAFF
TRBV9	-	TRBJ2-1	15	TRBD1	TGTGCCAGCAGTTATACAGGGGTATGGAACAATGAGCAGTTCTTC	CASSYTGVWNNEQFF
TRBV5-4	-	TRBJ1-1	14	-	TGTGCCAGCAGCGACCCGTCAGGGAACACTGAAGCTTTCTTT	CASSDPSGNTEAFF
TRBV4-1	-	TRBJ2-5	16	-	TGCGCCAGCAGCCACCTCCAGGCAGGGATGGGGGAGACCCAGTACTTC	CASSHLQAGMGETQYF
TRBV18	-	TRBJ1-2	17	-	TGTGCCAGCTCACCCTTGGACCTTGCGGGGTCAGTGGGTGGCTACACCTTC	CASSPLDLAGSVGGYTF
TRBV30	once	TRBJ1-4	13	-	TGTGCCTGGGAGGGAGGGACTAATGAAAAACTGTTTTTT	CAWEGGTNEKLFF
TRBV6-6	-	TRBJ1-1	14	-	TGTGCCAGCAGTTCCCCAGGGGCTGGGACTGAAGCTTTCTTT	CASSSPGAGTEAFF
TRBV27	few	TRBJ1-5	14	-	TGTGCCAGCAGCTCCCATCGCACCCCAGGAATTCAGCATTTT	CASSSHRTPGIQHF
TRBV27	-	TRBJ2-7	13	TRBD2	TGTGCCAGCAGGCGGGAGTCTGAGGTCGAGCAGTACTTC	CASRRESEVEQYF
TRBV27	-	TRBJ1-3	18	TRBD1	TGTGCCAGCAGTTTATCGGGGCAGGGGGCCGGCTCTGGAAACACCATATATTTT	CASSLSGQGAGSGNTIYF
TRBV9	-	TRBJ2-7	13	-	TGTGCCAGCAGCGTAGGAGACGGCGGAGAGCAGTACTTC	CASSVGDGGEQYF
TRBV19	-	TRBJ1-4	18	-	TGTGCCAGTAGTAGGGCCCCGAGCCAGGCGGGGACTAATGAAAAACTGTTTTTT	CASSRAPSQAGTNEKLFF
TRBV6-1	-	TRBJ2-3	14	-	TGTGCCAGCAGTGAATTTTGGGAAACAGATACGCAGTATTTT	CASSEFWETDTQYF
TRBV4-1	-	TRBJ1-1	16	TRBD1	TGCGCCAGCAGCCACCTGGTAGGACAGGGAAACACTGAAGCTTTCTTT	CASSHLVGQGNTEAFF
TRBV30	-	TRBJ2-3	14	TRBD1	TGTGCCTGGATCCGGGACAGGGGTACAGATACGCAGTATTTT	CAWIRDRGTDTQYF
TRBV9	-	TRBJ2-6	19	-	TGTGCCAGCAGCGACTTTAAACCTGTGACGGGAAGTGGGGCCAACGTCCTGACTTTC	CASSDFKPVTGSGANVLTF
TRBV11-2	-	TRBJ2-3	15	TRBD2	TGTGCCAGCAGCAGACTAGCGACTAGCACAGATACGCAGTATTTT	CASSRLATSTDTQYF
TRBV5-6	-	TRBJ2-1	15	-	TGTGCCAGCAGCTTGCAAGGCAGGGGTTACAATGAGCAGTTCTTC	CASSLQGRGYNEQFF
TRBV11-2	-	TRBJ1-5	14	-	TGTGCCAGCAGCGAAGGGTATAGCAATCAGCCCCAGCATTTT	CASSEGYSNQPQHF
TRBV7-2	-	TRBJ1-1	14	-	TGTGCCAGCAGCTTAGGGGTGGGGAAGCGAGAAGCTTTCTTT	CASSLGVGKREAFF
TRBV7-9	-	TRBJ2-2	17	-	TGTGCCAGCAGCTTGGGGACCCCTCGTCCCGGCGCCGGGGAGCTGTTTTTT	CASSLGTPRPGAGELFF
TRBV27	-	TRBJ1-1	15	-	TGTGCCAGCAGTCCAATGGGGGGCAGGGTGACTGAAGCTTTCTTT	CASSPMGGRVTEAFF
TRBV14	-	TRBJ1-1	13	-	TGTGCCAGCAGCCACCGGGACCGGCCGTCGGCTTTCTTT	CASSHRDRPSAFF
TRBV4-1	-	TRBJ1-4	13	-	TGCGCCAGCAGCCCCCTTGGGACTGAAAAACTGTTTTTT	CASSPLGTEKLFF